This TCR beta chain was observed in a study of blood T cell repertoires in COVID-19. Recovered status applied to Cohort 3 donors who had two consecutive negative PCRs. It also applied to those with clearance or with symptom resolution. Profiling relied on immunoSEQ multiplex PCR, and the TCRdb table lists in-frame clones only, not all of them. The sample consists of under 350,000 clones, 86% of them appearing once. The sequencing input was PBMCs or T cells enriched from blood (not recorded which). The source is a woman aged 18-29 years who had recovered from COVID-19.

CDR3 DNA: TGTGCCAGCAGCTTGAAGGCGGGGCATCAGCCCCAGCATTTT. It translates to CASSLKAGHQPQHF. The chain joins TRBV5-8 to TRBJ1-5, with TRBD1 as a possible D gene (5 bases). V was clipped by 1 base and J by 5 bases, with 10 bases between them. Germline CDR1 reads SGHTS; CDR2 reads YDEGEE. The CDR3 extends over 14 amino acids.